The T cell receptor beta chain described here comes from a study of blood T cell repertoires in COVID-19. Sequencing was performed with immunoSEQ multiplex PCR; in TCRdb, only in-frame clones are kept and a portion is missing. This table has 140,000 or so clones, 84% appearing once. Shortly before study entry, within 2 weeks, exposed participants had met a COVID-19 case. The material sequenced was PBMCs or T cells enriched from blood (not recorded which). The source is a woman aged 18-29 years who had been exposed to COVID-19.

CDR3 nucleotides: TGTGCCAGCAGCGTGTGGTCGGCAGATACGCAGTATTTT. It yields the protein CASSVWSADTQYF. The V gene is TRBV9, the J gene TRBJ2-3; D uncertain. This CDR3 is built from 13 residues. Looked up from germline, CDR1 is SGDLS and CDR2 is YYNGEE. Trimming removed 2 bases from V and 4 bases from J, with 8 bases in between. Combining the CDR3 with reference TRBV9 and TRBJ2-3 gives the whole variable domain DSGVTQTPKHLITATGQRVTLRCSPRSGDLSVYWYQQSLDQGLQFLIQYYNGEERAKGNILERFSAQQFPDLHSELNLSSLELGDSALYFCASSVWSADTQYFGPGTRLTVL.